Here is one T cell receptor beta chain with its context. This sample was taken from a study of blood T cell repertoires in COVID-19. Overall study: COVID-19 samples, acute and convalescent, were from the United States, Italy and Spain. T cells, B-cell-depleted T cells, or PBMCs supplied cDNA or gDNA.

Per the original data handling: For nucleated cells, counts were estimated from reference gene primer amplification. The repertoire was sequenced with immunoSEQ multiplex PCR; TCRdb's copy has only in-frame clones and lacks some. The D gene and trimming were derived from the DNA, and the V and J assignments and clone size from that table. This table holds about 220,000 clones, about 78% found once. Germline V gene sequence: CDR1 MNHEY, CDR2 SVGEGT. This CDR3 comprises 16 residues. V gave up 5 bases and J gave up 4 bases, with 20 bases separating them. V is TRBV6-2 or TRBV6-3 and J is TRBJ1-2, with no clear D. What was sequenced was peripheral blood. This receptor was identified in a woman in her seventies with acute or convalescent COVID-19. The CDR3 DNA reads as TGTGCCAGCAGTACCGGGGTAGGAGGACCCTTCTATGGCTACACCTTC. Translating gives CASSTGVGGPFYGYTF.